Listed here are 30 T cell receptor beta chains from one sample, sequenced in a study of spatial heterogeneity in lung cancer. Described time point: sample taken at primary tumor resection. The study sequenced unsorted whole RNA from tumor, nontumor lung or frozen PBMC. TCRdb analysed the 5' RACE reads with MiXCR anew, one entry per CDR3 protein. The sample includes some 100,000 distinct CDR3 sequences, 7.5% to 10% of them seen just once. The source was PBMCs, collected at surgery. These receptors originate from a male donor with early-stage non-small cell lung cancer.

This clonotype was detected ten times or more. The chain has TRBV29-1 and TRBJ2-1; D is unresolved. The CDR3 extends over 16 amino acids. CDR1 is SQVTM and CDR2 is ANQGSEA in the germline V gene. V was cut by 0 bases and J by 0 bases, with 12 bases left in between. The DNA of the CDR3 is TGCAGCGTTGAAGACCTAAGCCCGACCTCCTACAATGAGCAGTTCTTC. Translation gives CSVEDLSPTSYNEQFF.

The chain couples TRBV20-1 to TRBJ2-7, with TRBD1 identical over 7 bases. The CDR3 consists of 13 residues. The trim removed 3 bases at V and 2 bases at J, leaving 4 bases unmatched. Germline V lookup: CDR1 DFQATT, CDR2 SNEGSKA (reference sequence). CDR3 sequence: CSASRQGAYEQYF. The CDR3 coding sequence is TGCAGTGCTAGTCGGCAGGGGGCCTACGAGCAGTACTTC.

The chain joins TRBV5-1 to TRBJ2-1; 12 bases map to TRBD2. V lost 2 bases, J lost 9 bases, and 9 bases stayed unmatched. Germline CDR1 and CDR2: SGHRS and YFSETQ. This CDR3 region has 16 residues. CDR3 protein: CASSLSSGRAGSEQFF. CDR3 nucleotide sequence: TGCGCCAGCAGCTTATCTAGCGGGAGGGCCGGAAGTGAGCAGTTCTTC.

This clonotype has just a few counts. This chain links TRBV3-1 with TRBJ2-5; 8 bases agree with TRBD2. Germline-derived CDR1 and CDR2 are LGHDT and YNNKEL (reference sequence). The CDR3 spans 15 residues. The V and J ends lost 1 base and 5 bases, in that order; junction bases with no gene match: 6. The CDR3 nucleotides are TGTGCCAGCAGCCAAGGTCCAGCGGGAGAGGAGACCCAGTACTTC. Amino acids: CASSQGPAGEETQYF.

This clonotype showed up many times. The chain combines TRBV4-2 with TRBJ2-5; 9 positions agree with TRBD2. The trim removed 1 base at V and 4 bases at J, leaving 7 bases unmatched. Germline V lookup: CDR1 LGHNA, CDR2 YNFKEQ. CDR3 length equals 16 residues. In DNA, the CDR3 is TGTGCCAGCAGCCAAGGTAGCGGGGGAAGGCGAGAGACCCAGTACTTC. Translation gives CASSQGSGGRRETQYF.

The V and J genes are TRBV12-3 or TRBV12-4 and TRBJ2-5; the D is unclear. The CDR3 is 12 amino acids. Trimming took off 2 bases at V and 4 bases at J, with 5 bases between the two ends. The CDR3 sequence is CASSLPTETQYF. The DNA of the CDR3 is TGTGCCAGCAGTTTACCTACAGAGACCCAGTACTTC.

This clonotype was observed a few times. The V and J genes are TRBV7-2 and TRBJ2-3; perhaps TRBD2 as D (5 bases). Germline CDR1 is SGHTA and CDR2 is FQGNSA. V gave up 4 bases and J gave up 3 bases, with 14 bases separating them. The CDR3 has 15 amino acids. The CDR3, as DNA: TGTGCCAGCAGCTCGGAAGGGAGAGGGACAGATACGCAGTATTTT. It translates to CASSSEGRGTDTQYF.

The chain is built from TRBV11-1 and TRBJ2-6, with D maybe TRBD1 (6 bases). Germline CDR1 reads SGHAT; CDR2 reads FQDESV (reference sequence). Trimming removed 3 bases at V and 0 bases at J, with 9 bases between. The CDR3 has 16 residues. CDR3 loop: CASSLGAISGANVLTF. The DNA of the CDR3 is TGTGCCAGCAGCTTGGGGGCAATCTCTGGGGCCAACGTCCTGACTTTC. Filled out from reference TRBV11-1 and TRBJ2-6, the complete variable domain reads EAEVAQSPRYKITEKSQAVAFWCDPISGHATLYWYRQILGQGPELLVQFQDESVVDDSQLPKDRFSAERLKGVDSTLKIQPAELGDSAMYLCASSLGAISGANVLTFGAGSRLTVL.

The rearrangement joins TRBV5-1 to TRBJ2-3; D is uncertain. There are 14 residues in the CDR3. Trimming shortened V by 1 base and J by 0 bases, and 6 bases separated the two germline ends. The V gene's germline CDR1 is SGHRS and CDR2 YFSETQ. CDR3 sequence (DNA): TGCGCCAGCAGCTTGCTACAGAGCACAGATACGCAGTATTTT. Translated: CASSLLQSTDTQYF.

The chain joins TRBV20-1 to TRBJ2-7; TRBD2 matches at 10 bases. Germline V gives CDR1 DFQATT, CDR2 SNEGSKA (reference sequence). The CDR3 consists of 13 residues. Trimming cost V 4 bases and J 6 bases; bases outside gene matches: 6. CDR3 sequence: CSATSGRGSEQYF. The DNA of the CDR3 is TGCAGTGCTACTAGCGGGAGAGGGTCCGAGCAGTACTTC.

The rearrangement uses TRBV24-1 and TRBJ2-1; no clear D gene. The CDR3 runs to 11 residues. Germline V gene lookup returns CDR1 KGHDR and CDR2 SFDVKD. Trimming left V 8 bases short and J 6 bases short, with 7 bases between. The DNA for the CDR3 is TGTGCCACCAAGGTGGGCAATGAGCAGTTCTTC. This codes for CATKVGNEQFF.

This clonotype was detected only a few times. J is TRBJ1-5 and V is TRBV25-1; D unclear. Trimming cost V 3 bases and J 5 bases, with 14 bases left between them. The CDR3 length is 15 residues. Per the germline V gene, CDR1 is MGHDK and CDR2 is SYGVNS. Here the CDR3 reads CASSDPGKGDQPQHF. CDR3 nucleotide sequence: TGTGCCAGCAGTGACCCTGGAAAAGGTGATCAGCCCCAGCATTTT. The whole variable domain, filled in from reference TRBV25-1 and TRBJ1-5, reads EADIYQTPRYLVIGTGKKITLECSQTMGHDKMYWYQQDPGMELHLIHYSYGVNSTEKGDLSSESTVSRIRTEHFPLTLESARPSHTSQYLCASSDPGKGDQPQHFGDGTRLSIL.

The chain recombines TRBV29-1 with TRBJ2-3; D possibly corresponds to TRBD2 (6 bases). CDR3 length: 15 residues. V was trimmed by 4 bases and J by 2 bases, leaving 16 bases between them. The germline gives CDR1 SQVTM, CDR2 ANQGSEA. CDR3 sequence: CSVGSWRADTDTQYF. The DNA for the CDR3 is TGCAGCGTTGGGTCCTGGAGGGCGGACACAGATACGCAGTATTTT.

The chain recombines TRBV20-1 with TRBJ2-1, with 11 nucleotides matching TRBD2. Unmatched junction bases numbered 11, after V lost 6 bases and J lost 7 bases. The CDR3 is 15 amino acids. CDR1 and CDR2 (germline): DFQATT, SNEGSKA (reference sequence). CDR3 protein: CSAYSGRVGMNEQFF. The DNA of the CDR3 is TGCAGTGCCTATAGCGGGAGGGTTGGAATGAATGAGCAGTTCTTC.

The genes are TRBV5-4 and TRBJ1-4, with 8 bases that match TRBD1. This CDR3 has 15 residues. The V segment lost 4 bases and the J segment 2 bases; nucleotides outside the gene matches: 4. Germline lookup yields CDR1 SGHNT and CDR2 YYREEE (reference sequence). CDR3 region: CASSTRQGTNEKLFF. The CDR3 DNA reads as TGTGCCAGCAGCACCCGACAGGGGACTAATGAAAAACTGTTTTTT.

The sample holds a few counts of this clonotype. The V and J genes are TRBV15 and TRBJ2-6, with 7 bases aligning to TRBD1. The junction had 0 bases not matched to a gene; V was cut back by 5 bases and J by 2 bases. Germline V gene data show CDR1 as LNHNV and CDR2 as YYDKDF (reference sequence). The CDR3 runs 14 residues. The CDR3 nucleotides read TGTGCCACCAGCGACAGGGCTGGGGCCAACGTCCTGACTTTC. Encoded protein: CATSDRAGANVLTF.

Many counts were recorded for this clonotype. The chain employs TRBV12-3 or TRBV12-4 and TRBJ1-2; the match to TRBD1 covers 9 bases. The CDR3 consists of 16 residues. The junction had 12 bases not matched to a gene; V was cut back by 5 bases and J by 5 bases. The CDR3 coding sequence is TGTGCCAGCAGTCTCCTACGCGGGGACAGGGCGTATGGCTACACCTTC. Its protein product is CASSLLRGDRAYGYTF.

This clonotype was recorded a few times. The chain is built from TRBV10-3 and TRBJ2-1; D assignment may be TRBD1 or TRBD2 (5 bases each). The CDR3 loop spans 12 amino acids. The V end was cut by 11 bases, the J end by 0 bases, with 8 bases between. The germline gives CDR1 ENHRY, CDR2 SYGVKD. CDR3 sequence: CAFGGSYNEQFF. In DNA form, the CDR3 reads TGTGCCTTTGGGGGCTCCTACAATGAGCAGTTCTTC.

The rearrangement uses TRBV12-3 or TRBV12-4 and TRBJ1-2, with 9 bases fitting TRBD1. Trimming took 6 bases from V and 4 from J; bases not matched to a gene: 12. CDR3 length: 16 amino acids. This CDR3 is CASSSSGTGYVYGYTF. The CDR3 nucleotides are TGTGCCAGCAGCTCTTCCGGGACAGGGTACGTCTATGGCTACACCTTC.

In DNA form, the CDR3 reads TGCAGTGCTAGAGATCAGAGACAGGGTTCCGAAAAACTGTTTTTT. It encodes CSARDQRQGSEKLFF. J is TRBJ1-4 and V is TRBV20-1; 7 bases line up with TRBD1. Germline lookup yields CDR1 DFQATT and CDR2 SNEGSKA (reference sequence). This CDR3 spans 15 amino acids. Germline trimming cut 0 bases from V and 8 bases from J; bases unmatched to any gene: 9.

This clonotype was observed a few times. The chain recombines TRBV4-2 with TRBJ2-3, with TRBD2 matching over 12 bases. This CDR3 contains 19 residues. Germline V gives CDR1 LGHNA, CDR2 YNFKEQ. Unmatched junction bases numbered 14, after V lost 2 bases and J lost 5 bases. The CDR3 nucleotides read TGTGCCAGCAGCCAAAGGCCTCTAGCGGGGGGGAAGGGTCAAGATACGCAGTATTTT. Encoded protein: CASSQRPLAGGKGQDTQYF.

This clonotype was seen repeatedly, ten times or more. J is TRBJ2-1 and V is TRBV10-2, with TRBD2 matching over 10 bases. Germline-derived CDR1 and CDR2 are WSHSY and SAAADI. The length of the CDR3 is 18 residues. Trimming removed 4 bases from V and 9 bases from J; junction bases left unmatched: 18. The CDR3 loop is CASSGLTRTSGIQSEQFF. The CDR3, as DNA: TGCGCCAGCAGTGGGCTAACCCGGACTAGCGGAATACAATCTGAGCAGTTCTTC.

This clonotype was seen a handful of times. The J gene is TRBJ1-5, the V gene TRBV7-2, with D maybe TRBD1 (6 bases). The CDR3 extends over 14 amino acids. V shed 5 bases and J shed 6 bases, with 14 bases lying between them. The V gene's germline CDR1 is SGHTA and CDR2 FQGNSA. The CDR3 loop reads CASSPRGGSQPQHF. CDR3 coding DNA: TGTGCCAGCAGCCCTAGGGGGGGCAGTCAGCCCCAGCATTTT.

J is TRBJ2-3 and V is TRBV14, with D uncertain. This CDR3 has 13 amino acids. With 4 bases removed from V and 4 bases from J, the gap between germline ends came to 9 bases. Germline V gene data show CDR1 as SGHDN and CDR2 as FVKESK. The CDR3 is CASSLVIADTQYF. Here the CDR3 DNA reads TGTGCCAGCAGCCTAGTCATTGCAGATACGCAGTATTTT.

This clonotype was seen a few times. The gene calls are TRBV21-1 and TRBJ2-4; the table's D call, TRBD1, has no DNA check behind it. TRBV21-1 is listed as a pseudogene. The CDR3 is made up of 17 amino acids. CDR3 loop: CASSPPGRRRAKNIQYF. CDR3 sequence (DNA): TGTGCCAGCAGCCCCCCGGGGAGGAGGAGAGCCAAAAACATTCAGTACTTC.

J is TRBJ1-1 and V is TRBV29-1; D is uncertain. The CDR3 spans 12 residues. V was clipped by 4 bases and J by 1 base, with 7 bases between them. Germline lookup yields CDR1 SQVTM and CDR2 ANQGSEA. The CDR3: CSVGRQNTEAFF. In DNA form, the CDR3 reads TGCAGCGTTGGTAGGCAGAACACTGAAGCTTTCTTT.

This clonotype appeared many times. This chain uses TRBV6-1 with TRBJ1-4; no clear D gene. The CDR3 is made up of 15 amino acids. Per the germline V gene, CDR1 is MNHNS and CDR2 is SASEGT. The V end was cut by 6 bases, the J end by 7 bases, with 18 bases between. The CDR3 sequence: CASSPYNGAREKLFF. CDR3 nucleotide sequence: TGTGCCAGCAGCCCCTACAACGGAGCGCGTGAAAAACTGTTTTTT.

J is TRBJ2-1 and V is TRBV20-1; D call uncertain. CDR1 and CDR2 from the germline V gene are DFQATT and SNEGSKA (reference sequence). CDR3 length equals 13 residues. Deletions cut 1 base from V and 3 bases from J, with 7 bases between. CDR3 amino acids: CSARASYYNEQFF. The CDR3 DNA follows: TGCAGTGCTAGAGCCTCGTACTACAATGAGCAGTTCTTC.

This clonotype has ten or more counts. The chain is built from TRBV19 and TRBJ2-1; D is unresolved. Germline CDR1 reads LNHDA; CDR2 reads SQIVND (reference sequence). Trimming removed 6 bases from V and 8 bases from J, with 14 bases in between. This CDR3 comprises 13 residues. The chain's CDR3 is CASSLAPIHEQFF. For the CDR3, the DNA is TGTGCCAGTAGCCTTGCCCCGATCCATGAGCAGTTCTTC.

This clonotype has more than one count but fewer than ten. The chain is built from TRBV7-2 and TRBJ1-6; D is uncertain. The length of the CDR3 is 15 residues. The V end was cut by 1 base, the J end by 0 bases, with 4 bases between. Germline-derived CDR1 and CDR2 are SGHTA and FQGNSA. The CDR3 DNA reads TGTGCCAGCAGCTTAGTGAGCTCCTATAATTCACCCCTCCACTTT. Its translation is CASSLVSSYNSPLHF.